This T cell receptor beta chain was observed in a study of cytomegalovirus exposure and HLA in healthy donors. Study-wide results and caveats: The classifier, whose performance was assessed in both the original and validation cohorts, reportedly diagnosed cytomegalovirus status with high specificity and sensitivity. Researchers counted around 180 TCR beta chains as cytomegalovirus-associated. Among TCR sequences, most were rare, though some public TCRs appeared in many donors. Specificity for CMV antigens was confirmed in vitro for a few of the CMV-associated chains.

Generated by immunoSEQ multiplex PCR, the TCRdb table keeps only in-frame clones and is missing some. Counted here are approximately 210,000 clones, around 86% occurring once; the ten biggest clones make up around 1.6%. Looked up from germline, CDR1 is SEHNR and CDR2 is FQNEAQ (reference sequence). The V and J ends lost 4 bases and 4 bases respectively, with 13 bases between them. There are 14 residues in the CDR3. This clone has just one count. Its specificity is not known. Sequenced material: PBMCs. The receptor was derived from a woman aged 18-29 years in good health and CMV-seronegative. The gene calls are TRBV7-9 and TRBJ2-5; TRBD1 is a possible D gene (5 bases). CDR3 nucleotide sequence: TGTGCCAGCAGCTCGCTAGGGGCCGGAGAGACCCAGTACTTC. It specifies CASSSLGAGETQYF.